The clone carrying this TCR beta chain has a single count. Researchers ran immunoSEQ v3.0 at survey level. Clones were sequenced by immunoSEQ multiplex PCR, and TCRdb holds only the in-frame ones, with some missing. The profile covers tens of thousands of clones, with roughly 88% appearing a single time and 6% to 6.5% taken by the ten largest. This record comes from a study of long-term antiretroviral therapy in people with HIV. The starting material was unsorted PBMCs, obtained 0.6 years after starting antiretroviral therapy. This sequence originates from a man aged 55 to 70 with HIV.

CDR3 residues: CASRDRRQGHGYTF. CDR3 DNA: TGTGCCAGTAGGGACCGGCGACAGGGCCACGGCTACACCTTC. J is TRBJ1-2 and V is TRBV19; 7 bases are a match to TRBD1. The germline gives CDR1 LNHDA, CDR2 SQIVND (reference sequence). The CDR3 has 14 residues. The V segment lost 6 bases and the J segment 8 bases; nucleotides outside the gene matches: 12.